The T cell receptor (beta chain) under discussion was sequenced for a study of blood T cell repertoires in COVID-19. Unmatched junction bases numbered 5, after V lost 2 bases and J lost 7 bases. Germline CDR1 and CDR2: MNHEY and SVGEGT. CDR3 length equals 14 residues. This clone was found once. The repertoire was sequenced with immunoSEQ multiplex PCR; TCRdb's copy has only in-frame clones and lacks some. In the table there are over 150,000 clones, approximately 85% of which are singletons. The sample comprised peripheral blood. The chain couples TRBV6-2 or TRBV6-3 to TRBJ2-1; TRBD2 aligns across 7 bases. The receptor's source is a man between 60 and 70 years old with COVID-19, enrolled during active disease. The CDR3 sequence: CASSYGGSGNEQFF. CDR3 DNA: TGTGCCAGCAGTTACGGCGGGAGTGGGAATGAGCAGTTCTTC.